This T cell receptor beta chain was retrieved from a study of blood T cells in healthy people across ages. Through a sample-barcoded 5' primer and a J-beta primer mix, a second PCR was run for roughly 6 to 12 cycles. Through a template-switch adaptor with 12 random nucleotides, each cDNA molecule received a tag. TCRdb reprocessed the 5' RACE reads via MiXCR and lists one record per CDR3 protein. The sample lists more than 900,000 distinct CDR3 sequences, roughly a quarter occurring once. About 10 milliliters of peripheral blood were drawn from each donor into EDTA-treated tubes. A word on this clonotype: Its antigen is unknown.

This CDR3 comprises 15 residues. J lost 4 bases, V lost 6 bases, and 10 bases had no gene match. Findings of the study overall: Not knowing donor CMV status may have confounded expanded clonotype changes. Unsorted PBMCs ruled out conclusive naive versus antigen-experienced comparison.

These data also formed part of another study, on T cells of mothers and their children.

The sequencing sample was made of blood. The chain is built from TRBV12-3 or TRBV12-4 and TRBJ2-5; 8 positions match TRBD2. The TCR sequence derives from a girl aged 2 to 10 in good health. CDR3 amino acids: CASSKIARGGETQYF. The CDR3 DNA reads TGTGCCAGCAGCAAAATCGCCCGGGGGGGAGAGACCCAGTACTTC.